The source of this T cell receptor beta chain is a study of beta chain features in type 1 diabetes. Study outcomes and limitations: Patients with Type 1 diabetes showed moderately but significantly shorter TCRB CDR3s in all four CD4+ subsets.

Sorting that relied on CD45RO/CCR7/CD25/CD127/CD95/CD27 yielded CD4+ naive, central memory, regulatory and stem cell-like memory cells. V was trimmed by 8 bases and J by 3 bases, leaving 18 bases between them. This CDR3 spans 15 amino acids. Per germline, CDR1 MGHRA and CDR2 YSYEKL. Comment on this clone: Antigen: not known.

As every portion of the isolated RNA was reverse transcribed, the sequencing read expressed TCRB transcripts. Mean read depth for naive, central memory and regulatory T cell samples was roughly 4 million reads. Here immunoSEQ multiplex PCR was the method, and the copy in TCRdb shows in-frame clones only, minus some. The table has roughly 300,000 clones, approximately 9.7% seen once; the top ten hold over 0.95%. Sequencing input: central memory CD4+ T cells from blood. The TCR originated in a man younger than 45 with type 1 diabetes. The rearrangement uses TRBV4-1 and TRBJ2-3; D assignment may be TRBD1 or TRBD2 (5 bases each). Here the CDR3 DNA reads TGCGCCAGCGACCCTACGGGGTGGGGGACAGATACGCAGTATTTT. This sequence encodes CASDPTGWGTDTQYF.